This TCR beta chain was obtained from a study of T-cell memory formation after mild COVID-19. On the study more broadly: For the most part, TCR clusters were specific to one donor.

Study results and limitations: Day 15 to 85 contractors were CD4/CD8 balanced; later expanders leaned CD4+. Of the contracting clones, CD4+ ones lay mainly in CM and EM, and CD8+ ones in EMRA. What remained unconfirmed was the SARS-CoV-2 specificity of second-wave clones peaking on day 37.

In regard to this clonotype: Antigen: not known.

MiXCR, run by TCRdb on the 5' RACE reads, gives a single entry per CDR3 protein. Of under 550,000 distinct CDR3 sequences in the sample, more than 15% were seen once. The CDR3 spans 16 residues. V was cut by 1 base and J by 1 base, with 10 bases left in between. Germline V gene data show CDR1 as LNHDA and CDR2 as SQIVND (reference sequence). The receptor comes from a man between 18 and 35 years old who had mild COVID-19 (a few samples of this study predate the infection). Cell type and time point are not known. Material for sequencing was PBMCs or a T cell subset sorted from them (not recorded which). The chain combines TRBV19 with TRBJ2-2; unclear D gene. CDR3 protein: CASSIVHSMNTGELFF. CDR3 in DNA: TGTGCCAGTAGTATAGTCCACAGCATGAACACCGGGGAGCTGTTTTTT.